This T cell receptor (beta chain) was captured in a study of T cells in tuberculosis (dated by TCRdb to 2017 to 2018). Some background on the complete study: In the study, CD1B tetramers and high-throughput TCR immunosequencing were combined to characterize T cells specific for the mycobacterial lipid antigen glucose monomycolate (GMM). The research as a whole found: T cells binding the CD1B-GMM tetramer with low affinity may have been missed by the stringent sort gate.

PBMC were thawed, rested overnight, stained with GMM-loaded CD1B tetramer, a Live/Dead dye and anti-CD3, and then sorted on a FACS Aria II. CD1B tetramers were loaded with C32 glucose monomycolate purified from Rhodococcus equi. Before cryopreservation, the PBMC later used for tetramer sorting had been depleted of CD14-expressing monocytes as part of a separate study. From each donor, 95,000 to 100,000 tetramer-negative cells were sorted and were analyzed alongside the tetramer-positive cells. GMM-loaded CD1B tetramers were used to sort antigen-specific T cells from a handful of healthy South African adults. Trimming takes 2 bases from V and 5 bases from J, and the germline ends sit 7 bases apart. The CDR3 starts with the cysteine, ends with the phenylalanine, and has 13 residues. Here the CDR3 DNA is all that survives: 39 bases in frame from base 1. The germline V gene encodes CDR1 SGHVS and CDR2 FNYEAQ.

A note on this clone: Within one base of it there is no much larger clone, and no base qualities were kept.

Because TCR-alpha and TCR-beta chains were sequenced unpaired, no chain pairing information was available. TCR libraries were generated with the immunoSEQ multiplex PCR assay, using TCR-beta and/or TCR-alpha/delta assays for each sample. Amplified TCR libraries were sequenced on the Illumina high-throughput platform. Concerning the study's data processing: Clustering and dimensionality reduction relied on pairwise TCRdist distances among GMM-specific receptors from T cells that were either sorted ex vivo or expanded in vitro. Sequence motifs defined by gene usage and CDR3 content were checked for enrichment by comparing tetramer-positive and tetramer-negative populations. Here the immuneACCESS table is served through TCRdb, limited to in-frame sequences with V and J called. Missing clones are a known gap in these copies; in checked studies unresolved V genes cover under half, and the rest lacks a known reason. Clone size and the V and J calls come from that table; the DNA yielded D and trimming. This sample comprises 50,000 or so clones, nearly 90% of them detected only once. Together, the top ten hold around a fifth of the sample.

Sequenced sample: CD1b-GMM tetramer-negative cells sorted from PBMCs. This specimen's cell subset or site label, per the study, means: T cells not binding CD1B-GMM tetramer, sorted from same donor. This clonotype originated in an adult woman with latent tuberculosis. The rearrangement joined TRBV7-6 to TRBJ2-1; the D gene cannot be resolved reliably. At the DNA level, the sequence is TGTGCCAGCAGCTTACAGAGGCACAATGAGCAGTTCTTC. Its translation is CASSLQRHNEQFF.